The 22 T cell receptor beta chains in this list originate from one sample, sequenced in a study of breast tumors, draining lymph nodes, adjacent tissues. TCRdb re-called the multiplex PCR reads through MiXCR, storing one row per CDR3 protein. Of 130,000 or so distinct CDR3 sequences listed, less than 25% are singletons. Axillary draining lymph nodes of breast cancer patients supplied the node samples. Source material: axillary lymph node tissue. The source of these receptors is a female donor with breast cancer. Some clones in this sample may be carry-over from other donors' samples.

This clonotype has ten or more counts. This sequence joins TRBV2 and TRBJ2-3, with 15 bases that match TRBD2. This CDR3 region has 18 residues. Looked up from germline, CDR1 is SNHLY and CDR2 is FYNNEI. With 7 bases clipped from V and 3 bases from J, the junction kept 11 bases outside the gene matches. DNA for the CDR3: TGTGCCAGCACTACGCCGGGACTAGCGGGAGGCTCAACAGATACGCAGTATTTT. Translating gives CASTTPGLAGGSTDTQYF. Based on the CDR3 plus reference TRBV2 and TRBJ2-3, the full variable domain is EPEVTQTPSHQVTQMGQEVILRCVPISNHLYFYWYRQILGQKVEFLVSFYNNEISEKSEIFDDQFSVERPDGSNFTLKIRSTKLEDSAMYFCASTTPGLAGGSTDTQYFGPGTRLTVL.

This clonotype was recorded many times. V is TRBV6-5 and J is TRBJ1-2; D perhaps matches TRBD1 (5 bases). CDR3 length equals 16 residues. Germline CDR1 MNHEY, CDR2 SVGAGI. Trimming left V 5 bases short and J 1 base short, with 17 bases between. The CDR3 region is CASSPTTGALNYGYTF. The CDR3 DNA sequence: TGTGCCAGCAGTCCCACTACAGGAGCCCTTAACTATGGCTACACCTTC.

The CDR3 is CASSLLWGEQFF. The CDR3, as DNA: TGTGCCAGCAGTTTATTGTGGGGGGAGCAGTTCTTC. The chain combines TRBV28 with TRBJ2-1; D may match TRBD1 or TRBD2 (5 bases each). The germline V and J ends were trimmed by 1 base and 10 bases, with 8 bases remaining between them. There are 12 residues in the CDR3. Germline V lookup: CDR1 MDHEN, CDR2 SYDVKM.

This clonotype was observed a few times. V gene TRBV27 combines with J gene TRBJ1-5; D is perhaps TRBD1 (5 bases). V lost 7 bases, J lost 0 bases, and 10 bases lay in between. CDR1 is MNHEY and CDR2 is SMNVEV in the germline V gene (reference sequence). The CDR3 contains 14 residues. The CDR3 sequence is CASNPGGSNQPQHF. The CDR3 DNA is TGTGCCAGCAACCCGGGGGGTAGCAATCAGCCCCAGCATTTT.

Ten or more counts support this clonotype. The CDR3 here is CAWSAGPEQFF. The DNA for the CDR3 is TGTGCCTGGAGTGCAGGGCCTGAGCAGTTCTTC. The chain employs TRBV30 and TRBJ2-1; D is perhaps TRBD1 (5 bases). CDR3 size: 11 residues. Trimming took 1 base from V and 9 from J, leaving 7 bases between them. The V gene's germline CDR1 is GTSNPN and CDR2 SVGIG (reference sequence).

This clonotype has at least ten counts. The chain carries TRBV6-1 and TRBJ2-3; D might be TRBD1 (6 bases). CDR1 and CDR2 from the germline V gene are MNHNS and SASEGT. V was trimmed by 0 bases and J by 0 bases, leaving 7 bases between them. There are 15 residues in the CDR3. The CDR3 DNA reads TGTGCCAGCAGTGAAGCGCAGGGGAGCACAGATACGCAGTATTTT. Its translation: CASSEAQGSTDTQYF.

This clonotype was counted a few times. The rearrangement links TRBV16 to TRBJ2-1, with D maybe TRBD2 (5 bases). The V end was cut by 2 bases, the J end by 8 bases, with 7 bases between. The CDR3 totals 12 residues. Germline V CDR1 and CDR2: KGHSY, FQNENV. CDR3 protein: CASSQGGYEQFF. CDR3 coding DNA: TGTGCCAGCAGCCAAGGAGGCTATGAGCAGTTCTTC.

This clonotype came up a few times. This may be a read error, as it is one base from a much larger clone. The CDR3 coding sequence is TGCGCCAGCAGCGATTCCCGGGGCCCTACCTACGAGCAGTACTTC. Translated, it gives CASSDSRGPTYEQYF. The gene calls are TRBV10-1 and TRBJ2-7; the D gene could be TRBD1 or TRBD2 (5 bases each). This CDR3 is 15 amino acids long. Germline V gene lookup returns CDR1 WNHNN and CDR2 SYGVQD (reference sequence). V was clipped by 6 bases and J by 2 bases, with 17 bases between them.

This clonotype was picked up many times. V usage is TRBV20-1 and J usage is TRBJ2-7, with 13 bases aligning to TRBD2. V lost 2 bases and J lost 2; bases outside the gene matches: 3. The CDR3 runs 15 residues. Germline CDR1 is DFQATT and CDR2 is SNEGSKA (reference sequence). The CDR3 bases are TGCAGTGCTAGAAGGACTAGCGGGGGTACCTACGAGCAGTACTTC. This gives the protein CSARRTSGGTYEQYF.

The chain combines TRBV3-1 with TRBJ1-1, with D possibly matching TRBD1 (5 bases). CDR1 is LGHDT, CDR2 YNNKEL, per germline (reference sequence). Trimming cost V 5 bases and J 2 bases, with 15 bases left between them. The CDR3 length is 15 residues. CDR3 DNA sequence: TGTGCCAGCAGCGCCACGGGACTCTCCAACACTGAAGCTTTCTTT. It codes for CASSATGLSNTEAFF.

To note about this clonotype: This may be a read error, as it is one base from a much larger clone. Here the CDR3 omits its conserved ending phenylalanine or tryptophan, so a read error is the likely source. The CDR3: CASSLGDGMETQYC. The CDR3 nucleotides read TGTGCCAGCAGCTTAGGGGACGGGATGGAGACCCAGTACTGC. The chain links TRBV11-1 to TRBJ2-5, with D perhaps TRBD1 or TRBD2 (5 bases each). CDR1 is SGHAT, CDR2 FQDESV, per germline (reference sequence). The CDR3 is made up of 14 amino acids. Trimming removed 1 base at V and 5 bases at J, with 11 bases between.

Many counts were recorded for this clonotype. This chain's CDR3 is CASSLRARKYEQYF. The CDR3 DNA sequence: TGTGCCAGCAGCCTAAGGGCCAGAAAATACGAGCAGTACTTC. The chain employs TRBV14 and TRBJ2-7; D remains ambiguous. The V end lost 4 bases, the J end lost 4 bases, and 14 bases lay between the germline ends. Germline V lookup: CDR1 SGHDN, CDR2 FVKESK. There are 14 residues in the CDR3.

By share of the sample, this clonotype is medium-sized. The rearrangement uses TRBV12-3 or TRBV12-4 and TRBJ2-7; D call uncertain. Trimming pared 5 bases from V and 5 bases from J, leaving 10 bases between. CDR3 length: 12 residues. The CDR3 DNA reads TGTGCCAGCAGTCACCGAACCCACGAGCAGTACTTC. This encodes CASSHRTHEQYF.

Turning to this clonotype: Being one base from a much bigger clone, this may be a read error. The chain is built from TRBV4-1 and TRBJ1-5; 7 nucleotides align to TRBD1. CDR1 MGHRA and CDR2 YSYEKL come from the germline V gene. The CDR3 extends over 17 amino acids. V gave up 3 bases and J gave up 4 bases; unmatched junction bases: 12. Written as DNA, the CDR3 is TGCGCCAGCAGCCAGGATGCAGGGGGTGGTGGGAATCAGCCCCAGCATTTT. It encodes CASSQDAGGGGNQPQHF.

This clonotype was seen at least ten times. The gene calls are TRBV20-1 and TRBJ1-5; 8 nucleotides line up with TRBD1. V was clipped by 3 bases and J by 4 bases; unmatched bases: 5. Looked up from germline, CDR1 is DFQATT and CDR2 is SNEGSKA (reference sequence). CDR3 length: 14 amino acids. The CDR3 DNA sequence: TGCAGTGCTAGTGGGGACAGGAATAATCAGCCCCAGCATTTT. Protein: CSASGDRNNQPQHF.

This clonotype was seen at least ten times. V usage is TRBV18 and J usage is TRBJ2-7, with 10 bases lining up with TRBD2. This CDR3 region has 16 residues. Trimming removed 4 bases from V and 3 bases from J; junction bases left unmatched: 9. The germline V gene has CDR1 KGHSH and CDR2 LQKENI. CDR3 region: CASSLGLAVSLYEQYF. CDR3 coding DNA: TGTGCCAGCTCACTTGGACTAGCGGTATCCCTCTACGAGCAGTACTTC.

This clonotype was counted ten times or more. The chain carries TRBV19 and TRBJ2-1, with a possible D match to TRBD2 (6 bases). The CDR3 totals 16 residues. CDR1 LNHDA and CDR2 SQIVND come from the germline V gene (reference sequence). Trimming removed 2 bases at V and 4 bases at J, with 15 bases between. CDR3 amino acids: CASSIYLAGLYNEQFF. The CDR3, as DNA: TGTGCCAGTAGTATATATCTGGCGGGGTTATACAATGAGCAGTTCTTC.

Details on this clonotype: Possible read error: a much larger clone is one base away. In this CDR3 the conserved last residue, phenylalanine or tryptophan, is missing, so a read error is likely. This rearrangement joins TRBV29-1 to TRBJ2-5; D not certain. This CDR3 comprises 16 residues. CDR1 is SQVTM and CDR2 is ANQGSEA in the germline V gene. Trimming took 6 bases from V and 4 from J, leaving 24 bases between them. The CDR3 DNA reads TGCAGCGTCTCCGGGCAACCCAATTCTAACCCAGAGACCCAGTACCTC. Encoded protein: CSVSGQPNSNPETQYL.

This clonotype was recorded at least ten times. The chain couples TRBV6-1 to TRBJ1-2; D unresolved. With 3 bases removed from V and 0 bases from J, the gap between germline ends came to 14 bases. The CDR3 covers 16 residues. CDR1 is MNHNS, CDR2 SASEGT, per germline. In DNA form, the CDR3 reads TGTGCCAGCAGTGAGAGGAACCGGCAAGCTAACTATGGCTACACCTTC. Its protein is CASSERNRQANYGYTF.

The sample holds a few counts of this clonotype. This chain joins TRBV5-8 and TRBJ2-3; D not certain. The CDR3 consists of 17 residues. Trimming took 4 bases from V and 3 from J, leaving 21 bases between them. CDR1 and CDR2 (germline): SGHTS, YDEGEE. CDR3 sequence: CASSAMMDGIPTDTQYF. The CDR3 DNA reads TGTGCCAGCAGCGCCATGATGGACGGCATCCCAACAGATACGCAGTATTTT.

On this clonotype itself: This sequence may be a read error, since a much larger clone differs from it by one base. V gene TRBV5-6 combines with J gene TRBJ2-3; TRBD2 is a possible D gene (6 bases). Per germline, CDR1 SGHDT and CDR2 YYEEEE. V lost 7 bases and J lost 1, with 10 bases in between. The CDR3 is 13 residues long. The CDR3 reads CASAWGGTDTQYF. For the CDR3, the DNA is TGTGCCAGCGCGTGGGGGGGCACAGATACGCAGTATTTT.

This clonotype was seen repeatedly, ten times or more. The rearrangement uses TRBV20-1 and TRBJ1-5; D may be TRBD1 (5 bases). Per germline, CDR1 DFQATT and CDR2 SNEGSKA (reference sequence). V shed 4 bases and J shed 5 bases, with 12 bases lying between them. The CDR3 has 13 amino acids. CDR3 protein: CSAKLSGYQPQHF. The CDR3 DNA follows: TGCAGTGCTAAACTATCAGGGTATCAGCCCCAGCATTTT.